This TCR beta chain was profiled in a study of blood T cell repertoires in COVID-19. The overall study: Researchers got acute and convalescent COVID-19 samples from the United States, Italy and Spain. PBMCs, B-cell-depleted T cells, or T cells provided the cDNA or gDNA that made up the material.

In its sample, this clone was seen a few times. The V and J ends lost 0 bases and 0 bases respectively, with 9 bases between them. CDR1 and CDR2 from the germline V gene are LGHNA and YNFKEQ. The CDR3 has 17 residues. In the original workflow: Reference gene primer amplification gave estimated nucleated cell counts. Here immunoSEQ multiplex PCR was the method, and the copy in TCRdb shows in-frame clones only, minus some. For V, J and clone size, that table is used; D and trimming come from the DNA. The sample lists 130,000 or so clones; roughly 86% were seen once. The sample consisted of peripheral blood. The chain couples TRBV4-2 to TRBJ1-6, with D unresolved. The origin of this receptor is a woman aged 55-75 years with acute or convalescent COVID-19. The CDR3 region has the DNA TGTGCCAGCAGCCAAGAGGCCGGGAGCTCCTATAATTCACCCCTCCACTTT. It codes for CASSQEAGSSYNSPLHF.